Listed below are T cell receptor beta chains from one sample, sequenced in a study of cytomegalovirus exposure and HLA in healthy donors. The data were produced by immunoSEQ multiplex PCR, yet TCRdb's version contains in-frame clones alone and is incomplete. The sample gives some 150,000 clones, roughly 78% of which show up once; roughly 6% is in the top ten. The material sequenced was PBMCs. The source of these receptors is a man over 45 in good health and CMV-seropositive. The CDR3 runs from the conserved cysteine through the conserved F or W. Each record gives: J gene, clone size, D gene, V gene, CDR3 DNA, CDR3 protein. The D gene is left open where the match is weak. Only part of the rows carry a size: once, few, many, or a class if the clone is expanded.

J: TRBJ2-7; size: .; D: .; V: TRBV13; DNA: TGTGCCAGCAGTGAAAGGCGGTCCGAGCAGTACTTC; CDR3: CASSERRSEQYF
J: TRBJ1-5; size: .; D: .; V: TRBV5-4; DNA: TGTGCCAGCAGCTTAGATTCAGGGCCCCAGCATTTT; CDR3: CASSLDSGPQHF
J: TRBJ1-6; size: .; D: .; V: TRBV27; DNA: TGTGCCAGCAGTTTATCGGGACTGGGGGTAAATTCACCCCTCCACTTT; CDR3: CASSLSGLGVNSPLHF
J: TRBJ2-1; size: once; D: TRBD2; V: TRBV5-5; DNA: TGTGCCAGCAGCCGACTAGCGGGAGTAGTCGATGAGCAGTTCTTC; CDR3: CASSRLAGVVDEQFF
J: TRBJ2-7; size: .; D: .; V: TRBV29-1; DNA: TGCAGCGTGAAAAGACAGGACTCCTACGAGCAGTACTTC; CDR3: CSVKRQDSYEQYF
J: TRBJ2-2; size: few; D: .; V: TRBV14; DNA: TGTGCCAGCAGCCAGACATCTACCGGGGAGCTGTTTTTT; CDR3: CASSQTSTGELFF
J: TRBJ1-5; size: .; D: TRBD1; V: TRBV23-1; DNA: TGCGCCAGCATGCGACAGGGGGCGGATCAGCCCCAGCATTTT; CDR3: CASMRQGADQPQHF
J: TRBJ1-6; size: .; D: .; V: TRBV21-1; DNA: TGTGCCAGCAGCTCACCGGGGGGATTCCCCCTCCACTTT; CDR3: CASSSPGGFPLHF
J: TRBJ2-7; size: .; D: TRBD1; V: TRBV5-1; DNA: TGCGCCAGCAGCACGGACAGGCTTTTGGGGCAGTACTTC; CDR3: CASSTDRLLGQYF
J: TRBJ1-6; size: .; D: .; V: TRBV9; DNA: TGTGCCAGCAGCATTACCAGCTCCTATAATTCACCCCTCCACTTT; CDR3: CASSITSSYNSPLHF
J: TRBJ2-1; size: .; D: TRBD1; V: TRBV28; DNA: TGTGCCAGCAGTTTTGACAGGGTACAGTTCTTC; CDR3: CASSFDRVQFF
J: TRBJ2-7; size: .; D: TRBD1; V: TRBV4-1; DNA: TGCGCCAGCAGCCAACTAGGACAGGCGAACTCCTACGAGCAGTACTTC; CDR3: CASSQLGQANSYEQYF
J: TRBJ2-1; size: .; D: .; V: TRBV6-6; DNA: TGTGCCAGCAGTAGGGGGGGCTCCTACAATGAGCAGTTCTTC; CDR3: CASSRGGSYNEQFF
J: TRBJ1-1; size: once; D: .; V: TRBV30; DNA: TGTGCCTGCGGTTTCGTCATGAACACTGAAGCTTTCTTT; CDR3: CACGFVMNTEAFF
J: TRBJ2-1; size: .; D: TRBD2; V: TRBV7-9; DNA: TGTGCCAGCAGCCAGGGACTAGCGGGAGGTAGTGAGCAGTTCTTC; CDR3: CASSQGLAGGSEQFF
J: TRBJ2-7; size: .; D: .; V: TRBV7-9; DNA: TGTTCCAGCAGCCGAGACCAGGGGCCCGCCTACGAGCAGTACTTC; CDR3: CSSSRDQGPAYEQYF
J: TRBJ1-5; size: .; D: .; V: TRBV28; DNA: TGTGCCAGCAGTTTGCGTCTTCAGCCCCAGCATTTT; CDR3: CASSLRLQPQHF
J: TRBJ2-7; size: few; D: TRBD2; V: TRBV11-2; DNA: TGTGCCAGCAGCATACAGACCGGGACTACCCCCTACGAGCAGTACTTC; CDR3: CASSIQTGTTPYEQYF
J: TRBJ1-5; size: .; D: .; V: TRBV19; DNA: TGTGCCAGTAGTCGGACAGCACAGCCCCAGCATTTT; CDR3: CASSRTAQPQHF
J: TRBJ1-6; size: .; D: TRBD1; V: TRBV28; DNA: TGTGCCAGCAGCGCCTCGGACAGGAATAATTCACCCCTCCACTTT; CDR3: CASSASDRNNSPLHF
J: TRBJ1-2; size: .; D: TRBD1; V: TRBV30; DNA: TGTGCCTGGGAAGGACAGGGAAACTATGGCTACACCTTC; CDR3: CAWEGQGNYGYTF
J: TRBJ2-3; size: .; D: TRBD2; V: TRBV29-1; DNA: TGCAGCGCCGGACGACTAGCGGGAGTTGTCTCAGATACGCAGTATTTT; CDR3: CSAGRLAGVVSDTQYF
J: TRBJ1-1; size: .; D: .; V: TRBV5-1; DNA: TGCGCCAGCAGCTTGGAGGTGGAGGGCACTGAAGCTTTCTTT; CDR3: CASSLEVEGTEAFF
J: TRBJ2-2; size: .; D: TRBD1; V: TRBV7-3; DNA: TGTGCCAGCAGCTTACGGGACAGGGGTGCCGGGGAGCTGTTTTTT; CDR3: CASSLRDRGAGELFF
J: TRBJ1-4; size: .; D: TRBD1; V: TRBV7-9; DNA: TGTTCCAGCAGCGGAAGGACAGGGGGCCGATCTAATGAAAAACTGTTTTTT; CDR3: CSSSGRTGGRSNEKLFF
J: TRBJ2-2; size: few; D: TRBD2; V: TRBV5-1; DNA: TGCGCCAGCAGCACTACTAGCGGGAATTTTGCCGGGGAGCTGTTTTTT; CDR3: CASSTTSGNFAGELFF
J: TRBJ2-2; size: .; D: .; V: TRBV6-6; DNA: TGTGCCAGCAGGACGGGGGAGAGTTACACCGGGGAGCTGTTTTTT; CDR3: CASRTGESYTGELFF
J: TRBJ1-2; size: .; D: TRBD1; V: TRBV27; DNA: TGTGCCAGCAGCGGGACAGGGGGGTACACCTTC; CDR3: CASSGTGGYTF
J: TRBJ2-7; size: .; D: .; V: TRBV7-9; DNA: TGTTCCAGCAGCTTCCGGGTCGGCGGGGAGCAGTACTTC; CDR3: CSSSFRVGGEQYF
J: TRBJ2-5; size: few; D: TRBD2; V: TRBV14; DNA: TGTGCCAGCAGCCAAGATCTAGCGGGGACCCAGTACTTC; CDR3: CASSQDLAGTQYF
J: TRBJ2-7; size: .; D: TRBD1; V: TRBV11-2; DNA: TGTGCCAGCAGCCTAAGGGACAGCGTCTACGAGCAGTACTTC; CDR3: CASSLRDSVYEQYF
J: TRBJ2-1; size: .; D: TRBD2; V: TRBV10-2; DNA: TGCGCCAGCAAACGGGAGGCGAACTACAATGAGCAGTTCTTC; CDR3: CASKREANYNEQFF
J: TRBJ2-7; size: few; D: .; V: TRBV27; DNA: TGTGCCAGCAGTCTAGGACAGACCTACGAGCAGTACTTC; CDR3: CASSLGQTYEQYF
J: TRBJ2-7; size: .; D: TRBD2; V: TRBV28; DNA: TGTGCCAGCAGTTCGCGGGGACTAGCGGAAGGCGAGCAGTACTTC; CDR3: CASSSRGLAEGEQYF
J: TRBJ1-1; size: .; D: .; V: TRBV2; DNA: TGTGCCAGCAGTGCTGGGGGCTTAAACACTGAAGCTTTCTTT; CDR3: CASSAGGLNTEAFF
J: TRBJ2-7; size: .; D: TRBD1; V: TRBV10-3; DNA: TGTGCCATCAGCGGTGGACAGGGGGGGTCCTACGAGCAGTACTTC; CDR3: CAISGGQGGSYEQYF
J: TRBJ2-1; size: .; D: .; V: TRBV10-3; DNA: TGTGCCATCAGTGAACGGTCAATAACCGGTGAGCAGTTCTTC; CDR3: CAISERSITGEQFF
J: TRBJ2-7; size: .; D: TRBD2; V: TRBV6-6; DNA: TGTGCCAGCAGAGTCGGACTAGCGGGAGCCGAGCAGTACTTC; CDR3: CASRVGLAGAEQYF
J: TRBJ2-3; size: few; D: TRBD2; V: TRBV4-2; DNA: TGTGCCAGCAGCGACGGGACTAGTTTTGCAGATACGCAGTATTTT; CDR3: CASSDGTSFADTQYF
J: TRBJ2-1; size: .; D: TRBD2; V: TRBV7-6; DNA: TGTGCCAGCAGCTTACCCGCACAGGGGACTAGCGGGAGTCTATACAATGAGCAGTTCTTC; CDR3: CASSLPAQGTSGSLYNEQFF
J: TRBJ2-1; size: .; D: .; V: TRBV19; DNA: TGTGCCAGTAGTATAGGGGGCGGTTTGAATGAGCAGTTCTTC; CDR3: CASSIGGGLNEQFF
J: TRBJ2-7; size: .; D: TRBD2; V: TRBV6-5; DNA: TGTGCCAGCAGTTACACCCTAGCGGGAGGTCGCTACGAGCAGTACTTC; CDR3: CASSYTLAGGRYEQYF
J: TRBJ2-1; size: few; D: TRBD2; V: TRBV19; DNA: TGTGCCAGTAGTATAGGGTCCTCTAGCGGGAGGCATCCCTACAATGAGCAGTTCTTC; CDR3: CASSIGSSSGRHPYNEQFF
J: TRBJ1-6; size: .; D: TRBD1; V: TRBV27; DNA: TGTGCCAGCAGTACTATGACAGGGGGCGATTATAATTCACCCCTCCACTTT; CDR3: CASSTMTGGDYNSPLHF
J: TRBJ2-3; size: .; D: TRBD1; V: TRBV5-1; DNA: TGCGCCAGCAGCCCCGGGACAGGGGTTGTTGATACGCAGTATTTT; CDR3: CASSPGTGVVDTQYF
J: TRBJ1-2; size: .; D: .; V: TRBV5-5; DNA: TGTGCCAGCAGCTTGAGCGGTAATGCTAACTATGGCTACACCTTC; CDR3: CASSLSGNANYGYTF
J: TRBJ2-7; size: .; D: TRBD1; V: TRBV19; DNA: TGTGCCAGTAGTATGGGACAGGGGGCTTACGAGCAGTACTTC; CDR3: CASSMGQGAYEQYF
J: TRBJ2-7; size: .; D: .; V: TRBV11-3; DNA: TGTGCCAGCAGCTCTCAGAACAGTTACGAGCAGTACTTC; CDR3: CASSSQNSYEQYF
J: TRBJ2-5; size: .; D: TRBD2; V: TRBV11-2; DNA: TGTGCCAGCAGCTCCGGGGGGGCGTGGGAGACCCAGTACTTC; CDR3: CASSSGGAWETQYF
J: TRBJ2-2; size: .; D: TRBD1; V: TRBV7-7; DNA: TGTGCTAGCAGCGCAGGGACAGGGAACACCGGGGAGCTGTTTTTT; CDR3: CASSAGTGNTGELFF